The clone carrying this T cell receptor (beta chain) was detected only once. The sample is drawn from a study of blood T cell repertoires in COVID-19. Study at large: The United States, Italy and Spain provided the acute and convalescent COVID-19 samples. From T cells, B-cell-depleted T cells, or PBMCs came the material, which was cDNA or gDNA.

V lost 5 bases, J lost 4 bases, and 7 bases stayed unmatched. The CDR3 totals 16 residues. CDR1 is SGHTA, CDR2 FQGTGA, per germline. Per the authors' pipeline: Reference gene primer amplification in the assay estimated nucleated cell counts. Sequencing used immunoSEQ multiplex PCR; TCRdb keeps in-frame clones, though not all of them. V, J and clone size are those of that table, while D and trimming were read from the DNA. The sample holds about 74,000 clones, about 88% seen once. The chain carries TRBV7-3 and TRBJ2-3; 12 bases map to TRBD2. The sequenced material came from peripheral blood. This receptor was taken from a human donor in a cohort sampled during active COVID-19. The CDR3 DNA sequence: TGTGCCAGCAGCCTCGGACTAGCGGGGACCTCAGATACGCAGTATTTT. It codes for CASSLGLAGTSDTQYF.